Below are 22 T cell receptor beta chains sequenced from a single sample in a study of regulatory T cells in long-lasting Graves disease (dated by TCRdb to the early 2020s). The sample's time point label, in plain terms: newly diagnosed GD, antithyroid drugs for less than 3 months. RNA was extracted from PBMCs in TRIzol for both TCR sequencing and RNA sequencing. The method was multiplex PCR. Sequencer: Illumina HiSeq 4000. To build TCR beta libraries, CDR3 regions were amplified by Arm-PCR using iRepertoire HTBI primers. The public reads were quality trimmed at Q25 with fastp and then assembled into clones with MiXCR by TCRdb, keeping productive beta chains. One record per CDR3 amino acid sequence lists the most common genes and DNA. The sample records fewer than 350,000 distinct CDR3 sequences, 15% to 20% of which are singletons. The ten largest clonotypes hold less than 45% of the sample. The specimen comprised peripheral blood mononuclear cells (PBMCs), sampled at new diagnosis, from a patient treated with antithyroid drugs. The receptors originated from a female donor with Graves disease.

This clonotype was detected ten times or more. V is TRBV19 and J is TRBJ1-1; maybe TRBD1 (6 bases). Germline V gene lookup returns CDR1 LNHDA and CDR2 SQIVND (reference sequence). The V end lost 8 bases, the J end lost 4 bases, and 23 bases lay between the germline ends. The CDR3 spans 16 residues. The CDR3 DNA is TGTGCCAGTTCCGGGGGGCGCCAGGAGCAGGGCACTGAAGCTTTCTTT. Translating gives CASSGGRQEQGTEAFF.

This clonotype appeared many times. The chain joins TRBV30 to TRBJ2-7, with 7 bases aligning to TRBD2. The junction had 8 bases not matched to a gene; V was cut back by 0 bases and J by 3 bases. Germline values: CDR1 GTSNPN, CDR2 SVGIG (reference sequence). CDR3 length equals 15 residues. In DNA form, the CDR3 reads TGTGCCTGGAGTGTAAGCGGGGTTAGGATCTACGAGCAGTACTTC. Translation: CAWSVSGVRIYEQYF. The whole variable domain, filled in from reference TRBV30 and TRBJ2-7, reads SQTIHQWPATLVQPVGSPLSLECTVEGTSNPNLYWYRQAAGRGLQLLFYSVGIGQISSEVPQNLSASRPQDRQFILSSKKLLLSDSGFYLCAWSVSGVRIYEQYFGPGTRLTVT.

This clonotype has just a few counts. A read error likely explains this, since a far larger clone differs by one base. The chain combines TRBV6-2 or TRBV6-3 with TRBJ2-1, with D perhaps matching TRBD1 (6 bases). Germline V gene lookup returns CDR1 MNHEY and CDR2 SVGEGT. The CDR3 totals 14 residues. Trimming shortened V by 4 bases and J by 10 bases, and 17 bases separated the two germline ends. The CDR3: CASSSTTGTNEQFF. In nucleotides, the CDR3 is TGTGCCAGCAGTTCTACTACCGGGACAAACGAGCAGTTCTTC.

This clonotype was detected ten times or more. This chain connects TRBV13 to TRBJ2-1; D might be TRBD2 (7 bases). V was clipped by 5 bases and J by 9 bases, with 23 bases between them. The CDR3 loop spans 16 amino acids. Germline CDR1 PRHDT, CDR2 FYEKMQ (reference sequence). The CDR3 here is CASSPGGGGLRSEQFF. CDR3 bases: TGTGCCAGCAGCCCCGGAGGGGGAGGGCTTCGGAGTGAGCAGTTCTTC.

This clonotype was recorded at least ten times. J is TRBJ1-6 and V is TRBV27; D gene ambiguous. The V end was cut by 11 bases, the J end by 0 bases, with 8 bases between. The length of the CDR3 is 13 residues. Germline V gives CDR1 MNHEY, CDR2 SMNVEV (reference sequence). Here the CDR3 DNA reads TGTGCCGCCGGTGACTCCTATAATTCACCCCTCCACTTT. As protein: CAAGDSYNSPLHF.

This clonotype was recorded a few times. This rearrangement joins TRBV18 to TRBJ1-2, with no clear D. This CDR3 has 14 amino acids. In germline, CDR1 is KGHSH, CDR2 LQKENI. Trimming stripped 3 bases from V and 2 bases from J, with 10 bases between. The CDR3 nucleotides read TGTGCCAGCTCACCGGGTGGCAGAAACTATGGCTACACCTTC. It translates to CASSPGGRNYGYTF.

The rearrangement joins TRBV7-3 to TRBJ2-1; 12 bases fit TRBD1. This CDR3 region has 15 residues. Germline V gene sequence: CDR1 SGHTA, CDR2 FQGTGA. J gave up 6 bases and V 3 bases, and 3 bases lay outside the gene matches. CDR3 sequence: CASSFGTGGINEQFF. The CDR3 bases are TGTGCCAGCAGCTTCGGGACAGGGGGCATCAATGAGCAGTTCTTC.

This clonotype was counted at least ten times. The V and J genes are TRBV19 and TRBJ1-1; D uncertain. Trimming cost V 7 bases and J 3 bases, with 9 bases left between them. Germline V lookup: CDR1 LNHDA, CDR2 SQIVND (reference sequence). This CDR3 has 12 residues. The CDR3 region has the DNA TGTGCCAGTACTTACACGGACACTGAAGCTTTCTTT. It specifies CASTYTDTEAFF.

This clonotype has at least ten counts. V is TRBV11-2 and J is TRBJ2-7, with 7 bases fitting TRBD2. The CDR3 loop spans 18 amino acids. V dropped 0 bases and J dropped 1; count of bases not matched to a gene: 12. In germline, CDR1 is SGHAT, CDR2 FQNNGV. The CDR3 DNA reads as TGTGCCAGCAGCTTAGATCCCGCCGAGCTAGCGGTTTCCTACGAGCAGTACTTC. Translated: CASSLDPAELAVSYEQYF. Looking up the rest from reference TRBV11-2 and TRBJ2-7 gives the full variable domain: EAGVAQSPRYKIIEKRQSVAFWCNPISGHATLYWYQQILGQGPKLLIQFQNNGVVDDSQLPKDRFSAERLKGVDSTLKIQPAKLEDSAVYLCASSLDPAELAVSYEQYFGPGTRLTVT.

In its sample, this clonotype was seen many times. V is TRBV27 and J is TRBJ2-7, with 9 positions matching TRBD2. CDR1 and CDR2 (germline): MNHEY, SMNVEV (reference sequence). The CDR3 totals 13 residues. J was trimmed by 7 bases and V by 3 bases; bases with no gene match: 4. CDR3 amino acids: CASSFGLAREQYF. The CDR3 DNA sequence: TGTGCCAGCAGTTTTGGACTAGCGAGGGAGCAGTACTTC.

This clonotype came up a few times. V gene TRBV29-1 combines with J gene TRBJ2-7; TRBD1 agrees at 9 bases. V shed 6 bases and J 0 bases; nucleotides not matched to a gene: 9. The CDR3 extends over 15 amino acids. Per germline, CDR1 SQVTM and CDR2 ANQGSEA. CDR3 sequence: CSVKRGTGSSYEQYF. The CDR3 DNA is TGCAGCGTGAAACGCGGGACAGGGAGCTCCTACGAGCAGTACTTC.

A word on this clonotype: Just one base apart from a much larger clone, this may be a read error. The CDR3 region is CASRRDRGNTEAFF. The CDR3, as DNA: TGTGCCAGCAGGAGGGACAGGGGGAACACTGAAGCTTTCTTT. The chain uses TRBV2 and TRBJ1-1, with 10 positions matching TRBD1. The germline V gene encodes CDR1 SNHLY and CDR2 FYNNEI. J was trimmed by 1 base and V by 6 bases; bases with no gene match: 2. This CDR3 region has 14 residues.

Note on this clonotype: A much larger clone differs by one base, so this may be a read error. The final CDR3 position lacks the conserved phenylalanine or tryptophan, pointing to a likely read error. The chain carries TRBV11-2 and TRBJ2-6; 9 nucleotides agree with TRBD2. Germline V CDR1 and CDR2: SGHAT, FQNNGV. The ends lost 6 bases at V and 0 bases at J; junction bases unmatched: 12. This CDR3 region has 19 residues. The CDR3 bases are TGTGCCAGCAGACCGTCCGGGCTAGCGGGAAGCTCTGGGGCCAACGTCCTGACTCTC. As protein: CASRPSGLAGSSGANVLTL.

In the case of this clonotype: Compared with germline, one end of the junction differs, possibly owing to a read error. The J gene is TRBJ2-1, the V gene TRBV5-1; 9 bases agree with TRBD2. Germline CDR1 is SGHRS and CDR2 is YFSETQ. The length of the CDR3 is 14 residues. The CDR3 spells CASSLTSGSNVQFF. In nucleotides, the CDR3 is TGCGCCAGCAGCTTAACTAGCGGGTCCAATGTGCAGTTCTTC. Looking up the rest from reference TRBV5-1 and TRBJ2-1 gives the full variable domain: KAGVTQTPRYLIKTRGQQVTLSCSPISGHRSVSWYQQTPGQGLQFLFEYFSETQRNKGNFPGRFSGRQFSNSRSEMNVSTLELGDSALYLCASSLTSGSNVQFFGPGTRLTVL.

This clonotype was recorded at least ten times. The V gene is TRBV11-2, the J gene TRBJ2-7; D is unclear. This CDR3 contains 14 residues. Between the trimmed V and J ends, which lost 5 bases and 2 bases, there was a span of 13 bases. Per germline, CDR1 SGHAT and CDR2 FQNNGV. The CDR3 region is CASSPAAPPYEQYF. Here the CDR3 DNA reads TGTGCCAGCAGCCCGGCCGCACCTCCCTACGAGCAGTACTTC.

This clonotype has ten or more counts. The genes are TRBV7-9 and TRBJ2-5, with 7 positions matching TRBD2. CDR1 and CDR2 (germline): SEHNR, FQNEAQ (reference sequence). The CDR3 consists of 15 residues. V was clipped by 0 bases and J by 5 bases; unmatched bases: 6. CDR3 DNA: TGTGCCAGCAGCTTAGCAGGCGGGAGCCGTGAGACCCAGTACTTC. Encoded protein: CASSLAGGSRETQYF.

This clonotype was picked up many times. The rearrangement joins TRBV12-3 or TRBV12-4 to TRBJ1-2; weak D call: TRBD1 (5 bases). The V end was cut by 7 bases, the J end by 6 bases, with 18 bases between. There are 14 residues in the CDR3. The CDR3 loop is CASTHWPGGDGYTF. In nucleotides, the CDR3 is TGTGCCAGCACCCACTGGCCGGGGGGAGATGGCTACACCTTC.

The rearrangement uses TRBV7-3 and TRBJ2-1; D remains unclear. The CDR3 has 16 residues. Germline-derived CDR1 and CDR2 are SGHTA and FQGTGA. V shed 4 bases and J shed 0 bases, with 13 bases lying between them. CDR3 region: CASSSPESSSYNEQFF. The CDR3 DNA follows: TGTGCCAGCAGCTCGCCGGAGTCGAGCTCCTACAATGAGCAGTTCTTC. The full variable domain, in which reference TRBV7-3 and TRBJ2-1 provide the parts outside the CDR3, is GAGVSQTPSNKVTEKGKYVELRCDPISGHTALYWYRQSLGQGPEFLIYFQGTGAADDSGLPNDRFFAVRPEGSVSTLKIQRTERGDSAVYLCASSSPESSSYNEQFFGPGTRLTVL.

Many counts were recorded for this clonotype. This sequence joins TRBV2 and TRBJ1-6, with D possibly matching TRBD1 (5 bases). The CDR3 has 16 amino acids. V gave up 1 base and J gave up 1 base, with 8 bases separating them. The V gene's germline CDR1 is SNHLY and CDR2 FYNNEI. The chain's CDR3 is CASSEVGASYNSPLHF. The CDR3 region has the DNA TGTGCCAGCAGTGAAGTCGGGGCTTCCTATAATTCACCCCTCCACTTT.

This clonotype turned up a few times. This sequence may be a read error, since a much larger clone differs from it by one base. The CDR3 carries no conserved terminal phenylalanine or tryptophan, so it likely arises from a read error. V and J are TRBV28 and TRBJ2-5; 9 bases match TRBD1. The CDR3 is made up of 15 amino acids. Germline CDR1 is MDHEN and CDR2 is SYDVKM. V lost 5 bases and J lost 6; bases outside the gene matches: 10. CDR3 in DNA: TGTGCCAGCAGTCCCGGGACAGGGAGAGTGAAGACCCAGTACTGC. This translates into CASSPGTGRVKTQYC.

The V and J genes are TRBV19 and TRBJ1-4; D is ambiguous. Trimming cost V 3 bases and J 6 bases, with 8 bases left between them. CDR1 LNHDA and CDR2 SQIVND come from the germline V gene (reference sequence). CDR3 size: 13 residues. In nucleotides, the CDR3 is TGTGCCAGTAGTATCCCCGGGGATGAAAAACTGTTTTTT. Translated, it gives CASSIPGDEKLFF.

The chain has TRBV27 and TRBJ1-1; possibly TRBD1 for D (6 bases). CDR1 is MNHEY, CDR2 SMNVEV, per germline (reference sequence). V was shortened by 5 bases and J by 11 bases, with 24 bases between the two germline ends. The CDR3 covers 15 residues. CDR3: CASSPITTTGMRAFF. DNA for the CDR3: TGTGCCAGCAGTCCAATCACGACGACAGGAATGCGGGCTTTCTTT.